The clone carrying this T cell receptor beta chain has a count of ten or more. What it binds is unknown. These data originate in a study of identical twins. Study findings and constraints: Out-of-frame alpha sequences shared by twins were enriched for low generation probability.

Template switching added a universal primer binding site, and final cDNA carried unique molecular identifiers. A single record per CDR3 protein comes from TCRdb applying MiXCR to the 5' RACE reads. The sample lists 1.5 million to 2 million distinct CDR3 sequences, less than 40% occurring once. Each donor was a healthy Caucasian. The CDR3 runs to 17 residues. With V trimmed by 2 bases and J by 1 base, 8 bases remained unmatched. CDR1 is SGHRS and CDR2 is YFSETQ in the germline V gene. The receptor was isolated from a newborn girl in good health. The chain is built from TRBV5-1 and TRBJ2-5; 10 positions agree with TRBD2. Sequences were obtained from cord blood. CDR3 protein: CASSFWLRTSGQETQYF. The CDR3 DNA follows: TGCGCCAGCAGCTTTTGGTTGAGGACTAGCGGCCAAGAGACCCAGTACTTC.